The source of this TCR beta chain is a study of identical twins (dated by TCRdb to 2016 to 2018). Concerning the study at large: To test whether fetal clonotypes persist, this study deep-sequenced TCR alpha and beta repertoires from monozygotic twins, from unrelated adults of various ages, and from cord blood. Replicate twin experiments were performed at different times using different library preparation protocols to rule out contamination.

The library was produced with 5' RACE. The sequencer was an Illumina HiSeq 2000. A universal primer binding site was added through template switching, and the final cDNA carried a unique molecular identifier so that TCR cDNA molecules could be counted accurately. First-strand cDNA for TCR alpha and beta chains was synthesized from specific primers in the conserved constant-segment region. Each cDNA library was double barcoded, with a SMART-Mk sample barcode plus Illumina barcodes, to control for contamination. TruSeq adapter sequences, together with Illumina sample barcodes, were added in two successive PCR steps. Sequencing of the TCR alpha and beta cDNA libraries was done on the Illumina HiSeq platform using custom primers. Per the original workflow: MiGEC processed the raw reads to extract unique molecular identifiers, while MiXCR was used to determine the CDR3 positions. Recombination models were inferred per individual with the repgenHMM and IGoR tools using an EM algorithm. The analysis of shared clonotypes was done with the tcR package in R, with sharing normalized by the product of cloneset sizes. To study raw recombination without the effects of thymic and clonal selection, out-of-frame nonproductive sequences were analyzed. The raw public data were reprocessed by TCRdb itself: fastp quality trimming at Q25, MiXCR clonotype calling, in-frame beta chains only. Rows matching on CDR3 protein sequence are summarized as one entry with the most common DNA and genes. TCRdb assigned the V and J calls; the authors' analysis was not used. A total of hundreds of thousands of distinct CDR3 sequences appear in this sample, 20% to 25% of them only once. The ten biggest clones cover 0.45% to 0.5% of the sample.

Every donor in the study was a healthy Caucasian. The twin cohort consisted of three pairs of female monozygotic twins, all aged roughly 18 to 29 years. CD4+ and CD8+ T cell populations were isolated with positive isolation kits from Invitrogen. CDR3 length: 15 amino acids, cysteine to phenylalanine. This entry keeps only the CDR3 DNA: 45 bases, framed from base 1. At the junction V is shortened by 6 bases and J by 0 bases, with 9 bases in between. This clonotype was seen repeatedly, ten times or more. The clone's antigen remains unknown. A read error may explain this, as a much larger clone is one base away. The study at large found these results: Invariant T cells such as MAIT and iNKT could partly confound zero-insertion analyses, though diverse VJ usage argued against this for most clonotypes. Out-of-frame TCR alpha sequences shared between twins showed an excess of low generation-probability sequences compared with coincidental sharing between unrelated individuals. Because the same donors could not be followed over many years, the conclusions depended on cross-sectional statistical analysis. In monozygotic twins, recombination models systematically underestimated out-of-frame TCR alpha sharing, but the models matched the sharing seen between unrelated individuals. A weaker excess of twin sharing was found in beta out-of-frame sequences because the signal-to-noise ratio was lowered by fewer shared sequences. Fewer insertions were carried by abundant cord blood beta clonotypes; a weaker similar trend was observed in young adult naive repertoires, while no such trend was observed in memory repertoires.

This sample also belongs to another study, concerning yellow fever vaccine responses in identical twins. That second report states: According to the authors, the vaccine-induced T cell response in identical twins seemed to be partly convergent and partly specific to each individual. In the study, vaccine-responding T cell clones were precisely tracked in identical twins.

The TCR originated in a woman aged 18-35 years in good health. The sample comprised CD4+ T cells sorted from blood. The chain couples TRBV12-3 or TRBV12-4 to TRBJ1-6, with no D gene named confidently. The base sequence is TGTGCCAGCAGCCCACAGAGCTCCTATAATTCACCCCTCCACTTT. Its product reads: CASSPQSSYNSPLHF.